This T cell receptor (beta chain) was recorded in a study of CD8+ T cells in alopecia areata. cDNA prepared by RNA extraction and subsequent reverse transcription served as the template for sequencing. Sequenced by immunoSEQ multiplex PCR; TCRdb stores in-frame clones only, minus some. The data show 85,000 to 110,000 clones, approximately 52% seen once. This clone was seen a handful of times. The CDR3 runs to 16 residues. Trimming removed 4 bases from V and 3 bases from J, with 17 bases in between. CDR1 is SGHRS and CDR2 is YFSETQ in the germline V gene. Material: CD4+ T cells sorted from blood. The source of this sequence is a human donor in good health. V gene TRBV5-1 combines with J gene TRBJ2-4; weak D call: TRBD2 (5 bases). The CDR3 bases are TGCGCCAGCAGCCCCCCGGGATCCCGTGGCAAAAACATTCAGTACTTC. This sequence encodes CASSPPGSRGKNIQYF.